A single sample gave rise to the 27 T cell receptor beta chains below, sequenced in a study of shared clonotypes between healthy human individuals. Generated by immunoSEQ multiplex PCR, the TCRdb table keeps only in-frame clones and is missing some. Here the sample spans about 510,000 clones, about 96% being singletons. Sequencing was performed on naive CD4+ T cells sorted from blood. The subset denotes: CD45RA+ positively selected. The source is a woman between 25 and 40 years old in good health.

The CDR3 DNA sequence: TGTGCCAGCAGTGCGGCTAGCGGGAGTTCAACTGGGGCCAACGTCCTGACTTTC. Protein sequence: CASSAASGSSTGANVLTF. The chain recombines TRBV6-4 with TRBJ2-6; TRBD2 matches 10 bases. Per the germline V gene, CDR1 is MRHNA and CDR2 is SNTAGT. The trim removed 4 bases at V and 2 bases at J, leaving 8 bases unmatched. This CDR3 contains 18 residues.

V gene TRBV18 combines with J gene TRBJ1-1; D is ambiguous. From germline, CDR1 is KGHSH and CDR2 LQKENI. V was trimmed by 1 base and J by 1 base, leaving 13 bases between them. The CDR3 runs to 16 residues. The CDR3, as DNA: TGTGCCAGCTCACCACTTTTCAAGGGAACGAACACTGAAGCTTTCTTT. This gives the protein CASSPLFKGTNTEAFF.

V usage is TRBV7-9 and J usage is TRBJ1-5; D call uncertain. Trimming shortened V by 1 base and J by 3 bases, and 7 bases separated the two germline ends. The CDR3 runs to 14 residues. CDR1 is SEHNR and CDR2 is FQNEAQ in the germline V gene (reference sequence). As DNA, the CDR3 is TGTGCCAGCAGCTTAGGTCCATTCAATCAGCCCCAGCATTTT. It is translated as CASSLGPFNQPQHF. Supplemented by reference TRBV7-9 and TRBJ1-5, the full variable domain reads DTGVSQNPRHKITKRGQNVTFRCDPISEHNRLYWYRQTLGQGPEFLTYFQNEAQLEKSRLLSDRFSAERPKGSFSTLEIQRTEQGDSAMYLCASSLGPFNQPQHFGDGTRLSIL.

The chain couples TRBV6-1 to TRBJ2-5; 7 bases map to TRBD1. V lost 6 bases and J lost 2; bases outside the gene matches: 6. Germline V gives CDR1 MNHNS, CDR2 SASEGT. CDR3 length: 14 amino acids. DNA of the CDR3: TGTGCCAGCAGCCGGGACAGTTATCAAGAGACCCAGTACTTC. Protein: CASSRDSYQETQYF.

The chain recombines TRBV9 with TRBJ2-2; the D is unclear. The germline CDR1 and CDR2 sequences are SGDLS and YYNGEE. The CDR3 contains 15 residues. V lost 1 base, J lost 5 bases, and 12 bases lay in between. In DNA, the CDR3 is TGTGCCAGCAGCGTATGGTCTGCCCAGACCGGGGAGCTGTTTTTT. Translated, it gives CASSVWSAQTGELFF.

V is TRBV2 and J is TRBJ2-1; TRBD2 agrees at 9 bases. Germline trimming cut 2 bases from V and 7 bases from J; bases unmatched to any gene: 6. The CDR3 runs to 15 residues. CDR1 SNHLY and CDR2 FYNNEI come from the germline V gene. Here the CDR3 reads CASSERSGSRNEQFF. The CDR3 bases are TGTGCCAGCAGTGAACGTAGCGGGAGTAGAAATGAGCAGTTCTTC. Filled out from reference TRBV2 and TRBJ2-1, the complete variable domain reads EPEVTQTPSHQVTQMGQEVILRCVPISNHLYFYWYRQILGQKVEFLVSFYNNEISEKSEIFDDQFSVERPDGSNFTLKIRSTKLEDSAMYFCASSERSGSRNEQFFGPGTRLTVL.

Remarks on this clone: The same CDR3 can be traced to other DNA sequences in this sample. The chain joins TRBV5-1 to TRBJ1-1; no reliable D call. The CDR3 runs 14 residues. Germline-derived CDR1 and CDR2 are SGHRS and YFSETQ. V shed 0 bases and J shed 1 base, with 7 bases lying between them. CDR3 amino acids: CASSLVTANTEAFF. The DNA for the CDR3 is TGCGCCAGCAGCTTGGTAACGGCGAACACTGAAGCTTTCTTT.

A few counts support this clone. The chain has TRBV30 and TRBJ1-5; no clear D. This CDR3 is built from 13 residues. Germline V gives CDR1 GTSNPN, CDR2 SVGIG (reference sequence). Between the trimmed V and J ends, which lost 8 bases and 2 bases, there was a span of 13 bases. For the CDR3, the DNA is TGTGCCCGGGTGGGTGGGGGCAATCAGCCCCAGCATTTT. Its protein product is CARVGGGNQPQHF.

The gene calls are TRBV15 and TRBJ1-5; no definite D call. CDR3 length: 16 residues. Deletions cut 0 bases from V and 3 bases from J, with 12 bases between. Germline V gives CDR1 LNHNV, CDR2 YYDKDF (reference sequence). The CDR3 sequence: CATSRDRGEVNQPQHF. In nucleotides, the CDR3 is TGTGCCACCAGCAGAGATCGGGGAGAGGTCAATCAGCCCCAGCATTTT.

The chain uses TRBV18 and TRBJ1-4, with 7 positions matching TRBD1. In germline, CDR1 is KGHSH, CDR2 LQKENI. V shed 1 base and J 0 bases; nucleotides not matched to a gene: 2. This CDR3 contains 16 residues. CDR3 region: CASSPRQGATNEKLFF. DNA for the CDR3: TGTGCCAGCTCACCACGGCAGGGGGCAACTAATGAAAAACTGTTTTTT.

The table lists this clone with a count of one. The V and J genes are TRBV5-1 and TRBJ2-1, with a tentative D call TRBD1 (6 bases). V lost 0 bases, J lost 3 bases, and 10 bases lay in between. CDR3 size: 15 residues. CDR1 is SGHRS, CDR2 YFSETQ, per germline. The CDR3 DNA is TGCGCCAGCAGCTTGGGACAGGAGATCTACAATGAGCAGTTCTTC. Translated, it gives CASSLGQEIYNEQFF.

This chain links TRBV18 with TRBJ1-1; D uncertain. This CDR3 is built from 13 residues. V lost 6 bases, J lost 1 base, and 9 bases lay in between. In germline, CDR1 is KGHSH, CDR2 LQKENI. The CDR3 reads CASSGSPNTEAFF. Written as DNA, the CDR3 is TGTGCCAGCTCCGGCAGCCCGAACACTGAAGCTTTCTTT.

Only one count was recorded for this clone. The chain links TRBV5-5 to TRBJ1-1; no definite D call. In germline, CDR1 is SGHKS, CDR2 YYEKEE (reference sequence). V was clipped by 0 bases and J by 2 bases, with 5 bases between them. The CDR3 loop spans 13 amino acids. CDR3 in amino acids: CASSLGRNTEAFF. CDR3 DNA: TGTGCCAGCAGCTTGGGGAGAAACACTGAAGCTTTCTTT.

The rearrangement links TRBV6-1 to TRBJ2-7; D ambiguous. The V gene lost 11 bases and the J gene lost 4 bases, with 12 bases spanning the gap. This CDR3 is 11 amino acids long. The germline gives CDR1 MNHNS, CDR2 SASEGT. CDR3 nucleotides: TGTGCCGCAGAGACTCGGTACGAGCAGTACTTC. Its protein is CAAETRYEQYF.

The chain employs TRBV18 and TRBJ2-7; the match to TRBD2 covers 7 bases. From germline, CDR1 is KGHSH and CDR2 LQKENI. With V trimmed by 3 bases and J by 3 bases, 8 bases remained unmatched. There are 15 residues in the CDR3. This chain's CDR3 is CASSPRDGGGYEQYF. The DNA for the CDR3 is TGTGCCAGCTCACCGAGGGACGGCGGGGGCTACGAGCAGTACTTC.

The V call is TRBV18, the J call TRBJ2-6, with D hard to call. V was cut by 1 base and J by 0 bases, with 10 bases left in between. The CDR3 is 17 amino acids. The V gene's germline CDR1 is KGHSH and CDR2 LQKENI. Here the CDR3 reads CASSPLLSPSGANVLTF. Written as DNA, the CDR3 is TGTGCCAGCTCACCACTCTTATCTCCCTCTGGGGCCAACGTCCTGACTTTC.

The table lists this clone with a count of one. V gene TRBV18 combines with J gene TRBJ2-3; a possible D gene is TRBD1 (5 bases). Trimming removed 2 bases at V and 7 bases at J, with 16 bases between. CDR1 is KGHSH, CDR2 LQKENI, per germline. The CDR3 contains 15 residues. The CDR3 DNA reads as TGTGCCAGCTCACCAAAGGCTAGTGGGGCCCATACGCAGTATTTT. This gives the protein CASSPKASGAHTQYF.

The chain couples TRBV29-1 to TRBJ2-7; 10 bases are shared with TRBD2. With 4 bases clipped from V and 2 bases from J, the junction kept 20 bases outside the gene matches. The germline gives CDR1 SQVTM, CDR2 ANQGSEA. The CDR3 is 19 residues long. The CDR3 nucleotides read TGCAGCGTTGGGGGAACTACCGGGACTAGCGAACGGTCCGCCTACGAGCAGTACTTC. This translates into CSVGGTTGTSERSAYEQYF.

The V gene is TRBV5-1, the J gene TRBJ2-7; tentatively, D is TRBD1 (5 bases). The CDR3 runs to 12 residues. V gave up 8 bases and J gave up 3 bases, with 12 bases separating them. Germline V lookup: CDR1 SGHRS, CDR2 YFSETQ. The CDR3 nucleotides are TGCGCCAGTCGACAGTCCTACTACGAGCAGTACTTC. This sequence encodes CASRQSYYEQYF. The full variable domain, with the rest looked up from reference TRBV5-1 and TRBJ2-7, is KAGVTQTPRYLIKTRGQQVTLSCSPISGHRSVSWYQQTPGQGLQFLFEYFSETQRNKGNFPGRFSGRQFSNSRSEMNVSTLELGDSALYLCASRQSYYEQYFGPGTRLTVT.

This clone showed up just a few times. The rearrangement uses TRBV7-9 and TRBJ2-5; D remains ambiguous. V lost 2 bases to trimming and J lost 4 bases, with 8 bases between them. Germline loops: CDR1 SEHNR, CDR2 FQNEAQ (reference sequence). This CDR3 has 13 amino acids. This CDR3 reads CASSLRLGETQYF. The CDR3 bases are TGTGCCAGCAGCTTACGGTTGGGAGAGACCCAGTACTTC.

The CDR3 loop is CASRAQTSGGETQYF. The CDR3 DNA reads TGTGCCAGCAGAGCCCAAACTAGCGGCGGAGAGACCCAGTACTTC. The rearrangement links TRBV2 to TRBJ2-5; 8 bases fit TRBD2. CDR1 and CDR2 from the germline V gene are SNHLY and FYNNEI. Losses at the gene ends were 6 bases for V and 4 bases for J; bases not matched to a gene: 10. The CDR3 has 15 residues.

CDR3 nucleotides: TGTGCCAGCAGCGTGGGAGCGGGAGGGAAATTGTCCTACGAGCAGTACTTC. The encoded protein is CASSVGAGGKLSYEQYF. The rearrangement uses TRBV13 and TRBJ2-7, with TRBD2 matching over 10 bases. With 5 bases clipped from V and 1 base from J, the junction kept 11 bases outside the gene matches. CDR1 and CDR2 (germline): PRHDT, FYEKMQ (reference sequence). The CDR3 extends over 17 amino acids. The complete variable domain, with remaining parts taken from reference TRBV13 and TRBJ2-7, reads AAGVIQSPRHLIKEKRETATLKCYPIPRHDTVYWYQQGPGQDPQFLISFYEKMQSDKGSIPDRFSAQQFSDYHSELNMSSLELGDSALYFCASSVGAGGKLSYEQYFGPGTRLTVT.

The V gene is TRBV28, the J gene TRBJ1-5, with D tentatively TRBD1 (6 bases). CDR3 length: 16 amino acids. V lost 3 bases and J lost 1, with 13 bases in between. Germline lookup yields CDR1 MDHEN and CDR2 SYDVKM. The CDR3 is CASSLSSRGSNQPQHF. CDR3 DNA sequence: TGTGCCAGCAGTTTGTCTTCAAGGGGGAGCAATCAGCCCCAGCATTTT.

This rearrangement joins TRBV5-6 to TRBJ1-2, with TRBD1 matching over 12 bases. The germline gives CDR1 SGHDT, CDR2 YYEEEE. The V gene end was trimmed by 6 bases and the J gene end by 8 bases; junction bases not matched to a gene: 14. This CDR3 has 16 residues. CDR3 in DNA: TGTGCCAGCACCTCCATTTTGGGACAGGGGGCCAGGGGCTACACCTTC. Translating it yields CASTSILGQGARGYTF. Together with reference TRBV5-6 and TRBJ1-2, the CDR3 gives the full variable domain: DAGVTQSPTHLIKTRGQQVTLRCSPKSGHDTVSWYQQALGQGPQFIFQYYEEEERQRGNFPDRFSGHQFPNYSSELNVNALLLGDSALYLCASTSILGQGARGYTFGSGTRLTVV.

The chain combines TRBV27 with TRBJ2-2, with TRBD2 identical over 7 bases. CDR3 length: 15 residues. Germline trimming cut 6 bases from V and 1 base from J; bases unmatched to any gene: 5. The germline V gene encodes CDR1 MNHEY and CDR2 SMNVEV (reference sequence). The CDR3 DNA reads TGTGCCAGCAGACCTAGCGGACTGAACACCGGGGAGCTGTTTTTT. This gives the protein CASRPSGLNTGELFF.

The V call is TRBV5-6, the J call TRBJ2-7; 8 bases align to TRBD2. The CDR3 is 14 amino acids. J gave up 4 bases and V 4 bases, and 7 bases lay outside the gene matches. CDR1 is SGHDT and CDR2 is YYEEEE in the germline V gene. CDR3 nucleotides: TGTGCCAGCAGCCCTGGTTCGGGGGGGTACGAGCAGTACTTC. This encodes CASSPGSGGYEQYF.

The V and J genes are TRBV5-1 and TRBJ2-3; a possible D gene is TRBD2 (5 bases). Germline loops: CDR1 SGHRS, CDR2 YFSETQ. V lost 4 bases and J 4 bases, leaving 13 bases between the germline ends. The CDR3 totals 14 residues. The CDR3 sequence: CASSQSGPPDTQYF. CDR3 in DNA: TGCGCCAGCAGCCAGAGCGGACCCCCAGATACGCAGTATTTT.